This T cell receptor beta chain was observed in a study of siplizumab effects on memory and regulatory T cells. Notes on the study in general: Significant reduction of alloreactive sequences traceable to unstimulated CD4+ memory cells was observed with siplizumab. Memory cells seemed less diverse than naive T cells, which also seemed major contributors to the alloresponse.

As to this clone: Its antigen is currently unknown.

Each sample contributed 85,000 to 100,000 TCR templates to the assay. Generated by immunoSEQ multiplex PCR, the TCRdb table keeps only in-frame clones and is missing some. The sample gives roughly 40,000 clones, about 90% of which show up once; approximately 0.25% is in the top ten. The V and J ends lost 5 bases and 3 bases respectively, with 19 bases between them. There are 16 residues in the CDR3. Germline V CDR1 and CDR2: KGHSH, LQKENI. This TCR was sampled from a human donor in good health. The chain uses TRBV18 and TRBJ1-1; D may be TRBD1 (5 bases). What was sequenced was naive CD4+ T cells sorted from blood. CDR3 DNA sequence: TGTGCCAGCTCATCTTATGTGAATTTGGGGGACACTGAAGCTTTCTTT. Translated, it gives CASSSYVNLGDTEAFF.